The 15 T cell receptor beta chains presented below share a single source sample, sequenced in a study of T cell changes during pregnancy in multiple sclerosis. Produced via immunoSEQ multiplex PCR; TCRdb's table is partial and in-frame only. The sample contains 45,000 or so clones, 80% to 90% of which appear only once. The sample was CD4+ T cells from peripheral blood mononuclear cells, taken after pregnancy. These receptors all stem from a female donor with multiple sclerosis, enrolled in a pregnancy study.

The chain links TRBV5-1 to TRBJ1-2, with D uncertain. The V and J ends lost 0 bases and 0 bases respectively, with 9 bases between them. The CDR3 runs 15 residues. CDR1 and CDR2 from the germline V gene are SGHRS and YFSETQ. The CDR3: CASSLAVGANYGYTF. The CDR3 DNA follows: TGCGCCAGCAGCTTGGCTGTTGGAGCTAACTATGGCTACACCTTC.

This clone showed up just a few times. The CDR3 loop is CASSVIPNQVSNQPQHF. As DNA, the CDR3 is TGTGCCAGCAGCGTAATCCCCAATCAGGTGAGCAATCAGCCCCAGCATTTT. V gene TRBV9 combines with J gene TRBJ1-5; the D is unclear. V shed 1 base and J shed 1 base, with 15 bases lying between them. The V gene's germline CDR1 is SGDLS and CDR2 YYNGEE. The CDR3 consists of 17 residues.

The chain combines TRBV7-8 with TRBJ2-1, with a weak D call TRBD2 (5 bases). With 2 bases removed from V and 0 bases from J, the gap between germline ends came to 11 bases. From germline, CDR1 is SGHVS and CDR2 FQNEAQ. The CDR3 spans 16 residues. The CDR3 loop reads CASSLRSAGSYNEQFF. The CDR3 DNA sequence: TGTGCCAGCAGCTTAAGGTCTGCGGGCTCCTACAATGAGCAGTTCTTC.

CDR3: CASSSLPRDTYSNQPQHF. The CDR3 coding sequence is TGTGCCAGTAGTTCCCTCCCCAGGGACACCTATAGCAATCAGCCCCAGCATTTT. The J gene is TRBJ1-5, the V gene TRBV19; D possibly corresponds to TRBD1 (6 bases). The V gene's germline CDR1 is LNHDA and CDR2 SQIVND (reference sequence). CDR3 length equals 18 residues. Trimming removed 5 bases from V and 0 bases from J, with 20 bases in between.

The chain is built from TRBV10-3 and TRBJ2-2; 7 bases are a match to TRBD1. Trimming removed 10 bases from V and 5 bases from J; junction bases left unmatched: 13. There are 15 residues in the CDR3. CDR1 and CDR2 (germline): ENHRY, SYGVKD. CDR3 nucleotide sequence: TGTGCCACCAAAACAGGGGTGGAGCGGACCGGGGAGCTGTTTTTT. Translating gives CATKTGVERTGELFF.

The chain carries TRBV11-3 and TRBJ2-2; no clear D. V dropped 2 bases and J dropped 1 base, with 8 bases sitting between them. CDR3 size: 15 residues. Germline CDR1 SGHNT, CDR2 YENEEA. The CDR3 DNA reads TGTGCCAGCAGCTTATCCCCCAGGAACACCGGGGAGCTGTTTTTT. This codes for CASSLSPRNTGELFF.

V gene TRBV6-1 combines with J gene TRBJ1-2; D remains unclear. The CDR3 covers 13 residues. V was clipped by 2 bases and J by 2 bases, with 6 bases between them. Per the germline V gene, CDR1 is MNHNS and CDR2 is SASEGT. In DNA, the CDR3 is TGTGCCAGCAGTGAACGAGGGAACTATGGCTACACCTTC. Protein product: CASSERGNYGYTF.

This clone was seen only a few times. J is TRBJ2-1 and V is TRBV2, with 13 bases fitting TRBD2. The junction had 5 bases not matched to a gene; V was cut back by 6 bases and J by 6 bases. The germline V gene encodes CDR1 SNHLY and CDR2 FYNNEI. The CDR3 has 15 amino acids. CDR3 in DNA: TGTGCCAGCAGCAGACTAGCGGGAGGAATCAATGAGCAGTTCTTC. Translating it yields CASSRLAGGINEQFF.

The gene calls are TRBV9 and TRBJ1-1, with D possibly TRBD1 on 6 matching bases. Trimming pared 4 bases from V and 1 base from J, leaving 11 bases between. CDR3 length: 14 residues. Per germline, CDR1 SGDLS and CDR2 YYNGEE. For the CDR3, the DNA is TGTGCCAGCAGCTGGGACACGGCGAACACTGAAGCTTTCTTT. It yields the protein CASSWDTANTEAFF.

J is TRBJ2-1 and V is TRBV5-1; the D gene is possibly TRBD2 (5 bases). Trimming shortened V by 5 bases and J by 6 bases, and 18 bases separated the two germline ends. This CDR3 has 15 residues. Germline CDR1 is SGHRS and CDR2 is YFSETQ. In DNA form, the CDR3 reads TGCGCCAGCAGATCGGCGGGCCTCGGGGTCAATGAGCAGTTCTTC. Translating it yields CASRSAGLGVNEQFF.

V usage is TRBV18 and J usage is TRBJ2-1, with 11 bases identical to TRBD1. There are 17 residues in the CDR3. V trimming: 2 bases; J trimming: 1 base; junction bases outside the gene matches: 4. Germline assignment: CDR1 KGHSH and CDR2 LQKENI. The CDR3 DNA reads TGTGCCAGCTCACCATGGACAGGGGGCGAATCCTACAATGAGCAGTTCTTC. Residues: CASSPWTGGESYNEQFF.

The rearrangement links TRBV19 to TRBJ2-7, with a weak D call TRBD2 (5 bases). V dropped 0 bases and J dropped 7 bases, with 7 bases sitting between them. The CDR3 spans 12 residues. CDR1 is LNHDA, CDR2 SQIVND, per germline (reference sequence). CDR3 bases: TGTGCCAGTAGTATAGATTCGGGGGAGCAGTACTTC. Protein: CASSIDSGEQYF. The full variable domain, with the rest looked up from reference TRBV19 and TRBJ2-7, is DGGITQSPKYLFRKEGQNVTLSCEQNLNHDAMYWYRQDPGQGLRLIYYSQIVNDFQKGDIAEGYSVSREKKESFPLTVTSAQKNPTAFYLCASSIDSGEQYFGPGTRLTVT.

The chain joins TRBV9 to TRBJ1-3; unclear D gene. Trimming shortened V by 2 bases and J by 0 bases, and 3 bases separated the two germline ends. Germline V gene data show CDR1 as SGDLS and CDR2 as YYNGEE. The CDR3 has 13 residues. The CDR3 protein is CASSVSSGNTIYF. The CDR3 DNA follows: TGTGCCAGCAGCGTCTCCTCTGGAAACACCATATATTTT.

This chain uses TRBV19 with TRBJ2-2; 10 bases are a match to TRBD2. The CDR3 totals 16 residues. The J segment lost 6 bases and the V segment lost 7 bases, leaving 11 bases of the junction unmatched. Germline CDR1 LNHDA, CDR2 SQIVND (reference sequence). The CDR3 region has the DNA TGTGCCAGTAAATCCCTAGCGGGAGTATTTGCCGGGGAGCTGTTTTTT. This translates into CASKSLAGVFAGELFF.

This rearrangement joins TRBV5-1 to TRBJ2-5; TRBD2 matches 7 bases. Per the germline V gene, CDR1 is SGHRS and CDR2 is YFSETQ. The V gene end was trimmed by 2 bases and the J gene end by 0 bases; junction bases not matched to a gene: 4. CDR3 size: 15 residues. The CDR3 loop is CASSFQRGNQETQYF. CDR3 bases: TGCGCCAGCAGCTTTCAGCGGGGTAACCAAGAGACCCAGTACTTC.